What follows describes a single T cell receptor beta chain. This sample stems from a study of blood T cell repertoires in COVID-19. The length of the CDR3 is 14 residues. Germline V gene data show CDR1 as MRHNA and CDR2 as SNTAGT. J gave up 9 bases and V 4 bases, and 9 bases lay outside the gene matches. Produced via immunoSEQ multiplex PCR; TCRdb's table is partial and in-frame only. The sample consists of about 300,000 clones, around 90% of them appearing once. Specimen: peripheral blood. The receptor was derived from a man aged 70 or older with acute or convalescent COVID-19. This sequence joins TRBV6-4 and TRBJ2-1; 7 nucleotides match TRBD1. The CDR3 DNA is TGTGCCAGCAGTGCCGAGGACAGGTCTTTTGAGCAGTTCTTC. This codes for CASSAEDRSFEQFF.